This T cell receptor beta chain was sequenced during a study of metastatic and nonmetastatic thyroid tumors. The overall study: Malignant and benign thyroid patients had repertoires compared in peripheral blood and tumor or nodule tissue.

In its sample, this clone ranks as large. The antigen is unknown. V gave up 3 bases and J gave up 4 bases, with 6 bases separating them. The germline CDR1 and CDR2 sequences are DFQATT and SNEGSKA (reference sequence). This CDR3 region has 11 residues. None of the patients had undergone any treatment ahead of thyroid surgery. Overall study results and limits: Compared with benign nodules, malignant thyroid tumors were reported to have significantly higher TCR beta diversity in both blood and tumor.

In the authors' methods: Variation in CDR3 across clinicopathological groups served as the basis for constructing a distant-metastasis classifier in papillary thyroid cancer. Using MiXCR, TCRdb reanalyzed the PCR reads. The V and J calls here are based on TCRdb, not the publication. This table holds approximately 12,000 clones, 31% found once. The material sequenced was tumor tissue. The sequence came from a male donor with papillary thyroid cancer or a benign thyroid nodule (not recorded which). Some clones in this sample may be carry-over from other donors' samples. The chain carries TRBV20-1 and TRBJ1-2, with D possibly TRBD1 on 5 matching bases. The CDR3 loop reads CSARDIYGYTF. Written as DNA, the CDR3 is TGCAGTGCTAGGGACATCTATGGCTACACCTTC.